A selection of T cell receptor beta chains follows, all from one sample in a study of cytomegalovirus exposure and HLA in healthy donors. Here immunoSEQ multiplex PCR was the method, and the copy in TCRdb shows in-frame clones only, minus some. The repertoire holds 80,000 to 95,000 clones, 81% seen once, with approximately 1.9% in the top ten. Sample: PBMCs. These receptors all come from a woman between 25 and 40 years old in good health and CMV-seronegative. CDR3s include the opening cysteine and the closing phenylalanine or tryptophan. D genes are given only for firm matches. Clone size is shown for a subset of rows, as once, few, many or a class of expanded clone.

d_call	v_call	j_call	clone_size	cdr3_aa	cdr3_nt
TRBD2	TRBV9	TRBJ2-1	.	CASSATSGSVAGEQFF	TGTGCCAGCAGCGCTACTAGCGGGAGCGTGGCGGGTGAGCAGTTCTTC
.	TRBV4-3	TRBJ2-7	few	CASSQGSSVAYEQYF	TGCGCCAGCAGCCAAGGGTCTAGCGTGGCTTACGAGCAGTACTTC
TRBD1	TRBV29-1	TRBJ1-5	.	CSVRTGPYSNQPQHF	TGCAGCGTCAGGACAGGGCCTTATAGCAATCAGCCCCAGCATTTT
.	TRBV6-1	TRBJ2-7	once	CASSEFQGTYEQYF	TGTGCCAGCAGTGAATTCCAGGGGACCTACGAGCAGTACTTC
TRBD1	TRBV29-1	TRBJ1-1	.	CSVAVTGGGEAFF	TGCAGCGTTGCCGTGACAGGGGGAGGTGAAGCTTTCTTT
TRBD2	TRBV11-2	TRBJ2-4	.	CASSRTSGSGVAKNIQYF	TGTGCCAGCAGCCGGACTAGCGGGAGTGGGGTGGCCAAAAACATTCAGTACTTC
.	TRBV6-5	TRBJ1-1	.	CASRPVGVSTEAFF	TGTGCCAGCAGACCCGTAGGGGTGAGCACTGAAGCTTTCTTT
.	TRBV28	TRBJ2-1	.	CASSLPLYREKLTNEQFF	TGTGCCAGCAGTTTGCCTCTCTACAGGGAGAAACTTACCAATGAGCAGTTCTTC
.	TRBV6-6	TRBJ2-7	.	CASTSSYEQYF	TGTGCCAGCACGTCTTCCTACGAGCAGTACTTC
.	TRBV7-2	TRBJ2-5	.	CASSLVREQETQYF	TGTGCCAGCAGCTTAGTGCGGGAACAAGAGACCCAGTACTTC
TRBD1	TRBV6-1	TRBJ1-2	.	CASSPAGTGHYGYTF	TGTGCCAGCAGCCCCGCCGGGACAGGGCACTATGGCTACACCTTC
.	TRBV5-5	TRBJ2-7	few	CASSSAGYEQYF	TGTGCCAGCAGCTCCGCCGGCTACGAGCAGTACTTC
.	TRBV7-6	TRBJ1-1	.	CASSSRGYTEAFF	TGTGCCAGCAGCTCCCGGGGGTACACTGAAGCTTTCTTT
.	TRBV6-1	TRBJ2-5	.	CASSERGGWSETQYF	TGTGCCAGCAGTGAAAGGGGGGGTTGGTCGGAGACCCAGTACTTC
.	TRBV19	TRBJ2-1	.	CASSQLAPYNEQFF	TGTGCCAGTAGTCAACTAGCTCCCTACAATGAGCAGTTCTTC
TRBD1	TRBV9	TRBJ1-1	.	CASSVVGDRAYGEAFF	TGTGCCAGCAGCGTAGTGGGGGACAGGGCGTATGGTGAAGCTTTCTTT
.	TRBV5-1	TRBJ2-4	.	CASSLRGTAKNIQYF	TGCGCCAGCAGTTTGCGGGGAACAGCCAAAAACATTCAGTACTTC
TRBD2	TRBV2	TRBJ2-1	.	CASSQLAGVDNEQFF	TGTGCCAGCAGTCAACTAGCGGGAGTCGACAATGAGCAGTTCTTC
TRBD2	TRBV4-3	TRBJ2-7	few	CASSQEGTSAAYEQYF	TGCGCCAGCAGCCAAGAAGGGACTAGCGCCGCCTACGAGCAGTACTTC
.	TRBV9	TRBJ2-1	.	CASTQEAGGAPEQFF	TGTGCCAGCACCCAGGAGGCGGGCGGGGCGCCCGAGCAGTTCTTC
TRBD1	TRBV14	TRBJ2-7	.	CASSGQKYEQYF	TGTGCCAGCTCGGGACAGAAGTACGAGCAGTACTTC
.	TRBV29-1	TRBJ2-3	once	CSVDQGWDTDTQYF	TGCAGCGTCGACCAGGGGTGGGACACAGATACGCAGTATTTT
TRBD2	TRBV30	TRBJ2-5	.	CAWRGGEETQYF	TGTGCCTGGAGGGGGGGGGAAGAGACCCAGTACTTC
.	TRBV5-8	TRBJ2-2	.	CASSLEVGQRTGELFF	TGTGCCAGCAGCTTGGAAGTGGGGCAACGAACCGGGGAGCTGTTTTTT
.	TRBV5-8	TRBJ1-4	.	CASSSSNEKLFF	TGTGCCAGCAGCTCGAGCAATGAAAAACTGTTTTTT
TRBD1	TRBV19	TRBJ2-7	.	CASSTQTGGWYEQYF	TGTGCCAGTAGTACCCAGACAGGGGGCTGGTACGAGCAGTACTTC
.	TRBV28	TRBJ1-5	.	CASGTGTISNQPQHF	TGTGCCAGCGGCACGGGTACTATCAGCAATCAGCCCCAGCATTTT
TRBD1	TRBV7-8	TRBJ1-3	.	CASSSPTGTGGMSGNTIYF	TGTGCCAGCAGCTCACCTACCGGGACAGGGGGGATGTCTGGAAACACCATATATTTT
.	TRBV28	TRBJ2-7	once	CASSKTDTEQYF	TGTGCCAGCAGCAAGACAGACACAGAGCAGTACTTC
TRBD1	TRBV5-4	TRBJ1-2	.	CASSLDRADGYTF	TGTGCCAGCAGCCTTGACAGGGCGGATGGCTACACCTTC
.	TRBV20-1	TRBJ1-2	once	CSARGSYGYTF	TGCAGTGCTAGAGGCAGCTATGGCTACACCTTC
TRBD1	TRBV15	TRBJ1-2	once	CATSLQRAGGGYGYTF	TGTGCCACCAGCCTCCAGCGCGCAGGGGGAGGCTATGGCTACACCTTC
.	TRBV19	TRBJ2-1	.	CASSLPIYNEQFF	TGTGCCAGTAGTCTACCTATATACAATGAGCAGTTCTTC
TRBD2	TRBV9	TRBJ2-7	.	CASSVASGTIYEQYF	TGTGCCAGCAGCGTAGCTAGCGGGACTATCTACGAGCAGTACTTC
.	TRBV28	TRBJ2-3	.	CASSLIEDTQYF	TGTGCCAGCAGTTTAATAGAAGATACGCAGTATTTT
.	TRBV18	TRBJ1-2	.	CASSPSRQGQIYGYTF	TGTGCCAGCTCACCAAGTCGGCAGGGTCAAATCTATGGCTACACCTTC
.	TRBV12-2	TRBJ1-1	.	CASRLRWGGGIEAFF	.
.	TRBV6-1	TRBJ2-1	.	CASSEVSAEQFF	TGTGCCAGCAGTGAAGTCTCAGCGGAGCAGTTCTTC
.	TRBV28	TRBJ1-3	few	CASSYDGSSGNTIYF	TGTGCCAGCAGCTATGACGGGAGCTCTGGAAACACCATATATTTT
TRBD1	TRBV28	TRBJ1-1	.	CASSIAGTGGYLEAFF	TGTGCCAGCAGTATTGCCGGGACAGGGGGCTATTTGGAAGCTTTCTTT
.	TRBV9	TRBJ1-2	.	CASSPSLGRAPSVYTF	TGTGCCAGCAGCCCCTCCTTGGGCAGGGCGCCAAGCGTCTACACCTTC
TRBD1	TRBV7-9	TRBJ1-4	.	CASRKRTGPNEKLFF	TGTGCCAGCAGGAAGAGGACAGGGCCTAATGAAAAACTGTTTTTT
TRBD1	TRBV28	TRBJ1-5	.	CASQKTGNNQPQHF	TGTGCCAGCCAAAAGACAGGGAACAATCAGCCCCAGCATTTT
TRBD1	TRBV11-3	TRBJ2-1	.	CASSPRDRGDNEQFF	TGTGCCAGCAGCCCCCGGGACAGGGGTGACAATGAGCAGTTCTTC
.	TRBV20-1	TRBJ2-1	.	CSALNEQFF	TGCAGTGCACTGAATGAGCAGTTCTTC
TRBD2	TRBV7-3	TRBJ2-1	.	CASSPRGAGGENEQFF	TGTGCCAGCAGCCCCCGGGGAGCGGGAGGGGAGAATGAGCAGTTCTTC
.	TRBV6-4	TRBJ1-2	.	CASSDSNGGGSYGYTF	TGTGCCAGCAGTGACTCGAACGGGGGGGGTAGCTATGGCTACACCTTC
TRBD1	TRBV30	TRBJ1-5	.	CAWSGGTPGQGGQPQHF	TGTGCCTGGAGTGGGGGGACTCCCGGACAGGGAGGTCAGCCCCAGCATTTT
TRBD1	TRBV6-1	TRBJ1-5	.	CASRTGGLNQPQHF	TGTGCCAGCAGGACAGGGGGCCTCAATCAGCCCCAGCATTTT
.	TRBV5-1	TRBJ1-1	.	CASSLGSLNTEAFF	TGCGCCAGCAGCTTGGGGAGCCTGAACACTGAAGCTTTCTTT
TRBD2	TRBV28	TRBJ2-7	.	CASEPTSINEQYF	TGTGCCAGCGAACCGACTAGCATCAACGAGCAGTACTTC
TRBD2	TRBV19	TRBJ2-1	.	CASSILAGGNSYNEQFF	TGTGCCAGTAGTATACTAGCGGGCGGAAACTCCTACAATGAGCAGTTCTTC
.	TRBV27	TRBJ2-1	.	CASTDRPGGVEQFF	TGTGCCAGCACCGACCGCCCGGGGGGCGTAGAGCAGTTCTTC